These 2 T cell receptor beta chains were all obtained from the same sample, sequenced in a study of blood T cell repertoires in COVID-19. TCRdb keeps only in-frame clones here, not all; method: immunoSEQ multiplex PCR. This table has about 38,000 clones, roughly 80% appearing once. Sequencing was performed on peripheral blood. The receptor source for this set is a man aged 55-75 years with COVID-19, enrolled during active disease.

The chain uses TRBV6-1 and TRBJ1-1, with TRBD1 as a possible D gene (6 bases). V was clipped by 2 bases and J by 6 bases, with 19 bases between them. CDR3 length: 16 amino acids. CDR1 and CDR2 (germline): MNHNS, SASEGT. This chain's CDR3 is CASSERIWGGSAEAFF. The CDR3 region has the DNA TGTGCCAGCAGTGAACGGATATGGGGGGGCAGCGCTGAAGCTTTCTTT.

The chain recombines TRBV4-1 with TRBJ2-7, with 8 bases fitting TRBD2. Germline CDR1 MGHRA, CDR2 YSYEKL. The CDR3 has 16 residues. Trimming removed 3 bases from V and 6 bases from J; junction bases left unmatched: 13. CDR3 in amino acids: CASSHPGRGLVGEQYF. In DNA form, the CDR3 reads TGCGCCAGCAGCCATCCAGGACGGGGACTAGTAGGCGAGCAGTACTTC.